This TCR beta chain originates from a study of siplizumab effects on memory and regulatory T cells. The study, taken as a whole, reports: Tracing alloreactive clones into unstimulated subsets worked for only a minor fraction of them. Unstimulated naive T cells seemed to show more diversity than memory cells did, and they also seemed to be among the major contributors to the alloresponse.

A single count supports this clone. What it recognizes is unknown. TCRdb's copy holds only in-frame clones and misses some; the assay was immunoSEQ multiplex PCR. The sample includes approximately 58,000 clones, more than 80% of them seen just once. Germline V lookup: CDR1 SQVTM, CDR2 ANQGSEA. J lost 2 bases, V lost 6 bases, and 6 bases had no gene match. The CDR3 sequence is 13 residues long. The clonotype originates from a human donor in good health. The sample consisted of CD8+ T cells sorted from blood. The chain is built from TRBV29-1 and TRBJ2-7; 8 bases are shared with TRBD2. CDR3 in amino acids: CSVLAGTTYEQYF. The CDR3 nucleotides read TGCAGCGTCCTAGCGGGTACCACCTACGAGCAGTACTTC.